The rows below give T cell receptor beta chains drawn from one sample of a study of cytomegalovirus exposure and HLA in healthy donors. Profiling relied on immunoSEQ multiplex PCR, and the TCRdb table lists in-frame clones only, not all of them. The repertoire consists of about 160,000 clones, with approximately 85% occurring once and the leading ten covering more than 2%. The material sequenced was PBMCs. The source of these receptors is a young man in good health and CMV-seropositive. The CDR3 runs from the conserved cysteine through the conserved F or W. D genes are given only for firm matches. Only some rows state a clone size, as once, few, many or a class for expanded clones.

J gene	D gene	clone size	V gene	CDR3 protein	CDR3 DNA
TRBJ1-1	.	few	TRBV19	CASSIGVARRDAEAFF	TGTGCCAGTAGTATAGGGGTCGCCAGGCGAGACGCTGAAGCTTTCTTT
TRBJ1-3	.	.	TRBV4-3	CASSQGPPTGNTIYF	TGCGCCAGCAGCCAAGGCCCCCCAACAGGAAACACCATATATTTT
TRBJ2-4	.	.	TRBV6-5	CASSSTGNSQYF	TGTGCCAGCAGTTCGACAGGAAACAGTCAGTACTTC
TRBJ2-1	.	.	TRBV4-1	CASSQDIRDNEQFF	TGCGCCAGCAGCCAAGATATACGAGACAATGAGCAGTTCTTC
TRBJ2-3	TRBD1	.	TRBV7-2	CASSKRTGGGTDTQYF	TGTGCCAGCAGCAAACGGACAGGGGGGGGCACAGATACGCAGTATTTT
TRBJ2-1	TRBD1	few	TRBV5-4	CASSLPDRVNEQFF	TGTGCCAGCAGCCTTCCGGACAGGGTTAATGAGCAGTTCTTC
TRBJ2-7	.	.	TRBV5-4	CASSLYSRPYEQYF	TGTGCCAGCAGCTTGTACAGTAGACCCTACGAGCAGTACTTC
TRBJ1-4	TRBD1	once	TRBV30	CAWSKTGGAEKLFF	TGTGCCTGGAGTAAGACAGGGGGCGCGGAAAAACTGTTTTTT
TRBJ1-1	.	.	TRBV18	CASSPRQLMNTEAFF	TGTGCCAGCTCACCGCGGCAGTTAATGAACACTGAAGCTTTCTTT
TRBJ2-6	.	.	TRBV9	CASSVLGRDSGANGLTF	TGTGCCAGCAGCGTCCTAGGACGGGACTCTGGGGCCAACGGCCTGACTTTC
TRBJ1-6	TRBD1	.	TRBV7-9	CASSSRPGQGSSYNSPLHF	TGTGCCAGCAGCTCCCGACCGGGACAGGGGAGCTCCTATAATTCACCCCTCCACTTT